A single sample gave rise to the 32 T cell receptor beta chains below, sequenced in a study of T cell responses to AZD1222 COVID-19 vaccine. Clones were sequenced by immunoSEQ multiplex PCR, and TCRdb holds only the in-frame ones, with some missing. This sample has 100,000 or so clones, with roughly nine tenths found just once. The source material was peripheral blood, sampled on day 0 of AZD1222 vaccination. The receptors were gathered from an adult in good health.

V gene TRBV5-1 combines with J gene TRBJ1-2, with 9 nucleotides matching TRBD1. J was trimmed by 3 bases and V by 5 bases; bases with no gene match: 8. CDR1 is SGHRS, CDR2 YFSETQ, per germline. The CDR3 totals 15 residues. CDR3 nucleotides: TGCGCCAGCAGAAACCGGGACAGGGCAGACTATGGCTACACCTTC. The encoded protein is CASRNRDRADYGYTF.

The CDR3 region has the DNA TGTGCCAGCAGTTACGGGCGGGACTCCGAGCAGTACTTC. Protein sequence: CASSYGRDSEQYF. The genes are TRBV6-5 and TRBJ2-7, with D possibly matching TRBD2 (6 bases). This CDR3 has 13 residues. Deletions cut 2 bases from V and 6 bases from J, with 11 bases between. Looked up from germline, CDR1 is MNHEY and CDR2 is SVGAGI.

This chain links TRBV19 with TRBJ1-4; no clear D. The germline CDR1 and CDR2 sequences are LNHDA and SQIVND (reference sequence). The CDR3 totals 15 residues. Deletions cut 8 bases from V and 4 bases from J, with 17 bases between. The CDR3 protein is CASSGGYALNEKLFF. DNA for the CDR3: TGTGCCAGTTCGGGAGGATATGCCCTTAATGAAAAACTGTTTTTT.

The chain carries TRBV3-1 (or the pseudogene TRBV3-2) and TRBJ1-2; 9 bases line up with TRBD1. Germline-derived CDR1 and CDR2 are LGHDT and YNNKEL (reference sequence). This CDR3 spans 16 amino acids. The J segment lost 6 bases and the V segment lost 0 bases, leaving 8 bases of the junction unmatched. CDR3 DNA sequence: TGTGCCAGCAGCCAAGATCCCGGACACAGGGGGCATGGCTACACCTTC. It yields the protein CASSQDPGHRGHGYTF.

The chain couples TRBV7-9 to TRBJ2-7; 7 bases match TRBD2. The CDR3 is 17 residues long. Per the germline V gene, CDR1 is SEHNR and CDR2 is FQNEAQ (reference sequence). J was trimmed by 2 bases and V by 1 base; bases with no gene match: 11. CDR3 loop: CASSLGVGTGGAYEQYF. The CDR3 region has the DNA TGTGCCAGCAGCTTAGGCGTCGGGACGGGAGGTGCCTACGAGCAGTACTTC.

This clone was observed once. The chain combines TRBV2 with TRBJ1-1; D might be TRBD1 (5 bases). CDR3 length: 14 residues. Germline CDR1 SNHLY, CDR2 FYNNEI. V was shortened by 7 bases and J by 1 base, with 13 bases between the two germline ends. This CDR3 reads CASKKETGNTEAFF. The CDR3 bases are TGTGCCAGCAAAAAGGAAACAGGGAACACTGAAGCTTTCTTT.

The V call is TRBV19, the J call TRBJ1-1, with 9 bases that match TRBD1. Germline-derived CDR1 and CDR2 are LNHDA and SQIVND (reference sequence). The V segment lost 4 bases and the J segment 1 base; nucleotides outside the gene matches: 7. The CDR3 runs 16 residues. The DNA for the CDR3 is TGTGCCAGTAGTACACAGGGGGCTCGGACGAACACTGAAGCTTTCTTT. This sequence encodes CASSTQGARTNTEAFF. Full variable domain (rest looked up from reference TRBV19 and TRBJ1-1): DGGITQSPKYLFRKEGQNVTLSCEQNLNHDAMYWYRQDPGQGLRLIYYSQIVNDFQKGDIAEGYSVSREKKESFPLTVTSAQKNPTAFYLCASSTQGARTNTEAFFGQGTRLTVV.

V gene TRBV5-1 combines with J gene TRBJ1-1; D ambiguous. Trimming stripped 6 bases from V and 3 bases from J, with 15 bases between. Germline CDR1 reads SGHRS; CDR2 reads YFSETQ. The CDR3 covers 14 residues. Here the CDR3 reads CASTLAPPDTEAFF. The CDR3 DNA follows: TGCGCCAGCACTTTGGCCCCTCCTGACACTGAAGCTTTCTTT.

This clone has more than one count but fewer than ten. The chain couples TRBV28 to TRBJ1-2; D is perhaps TRBD1 (5 bases). Germline CDR1 MDHEN, CDR2 SYDVKM. V shed 5 bases and J shed 4 bases, with 14 bases lying between them. The CDR3 has 14 residues. CDR3 loop: CASSPTLGTYGYTF. In DNA form, the CDR3 reads TGTGCCAGCAGTCCCACGCTGGGGACCTATGGCTACACCTTC.

Details on this clone: Other nucleotide sequences in the sample specify the same CDR3. The chain carries TRBV5-1 and TRBJ1-1; D unclear. Germline V gives CDR1 SGHRS, CDR2 YFSETQ. The CDR3 sequence is 15 residues long. Trimming stripped 4 bases from V and 1 base from J, with 14 bases between. The CDR3 DNA reads TGCGCCAGCAGCCCTCGAGAAGGCGGGAACACTGAAGCTTTCTTT. Its protein is CASSPREGGNTEAFF.

The chain couples TRBV4-1 to TRBJ1-1; no reliable D call. The germline gives CDR1 MGHRA, CDR2 YSYEKL. The ends were cut back, 4 bases at V and 5 bases at J, with 14 bases in the middle. The CDR3 is made up of 14 amino acids. The DNA for the CDR3 is TGCGCCAGCAGCCCCTACCGACAACAGACTGAAGCTTTCTTT. This gives the protein CASSPYRQQTEAFF.

The rearrangement links TRBV11-2 to TRBJ2-1; 12 bases match TRBD1. With 5 bases clipped from V and 8 bases from J, the junction kept 7 bases outside the gene matches. This CDR3 spans 15 amino acids. The germline V gene has CDR1 SGHAT and CDR2 FQNNGV. DNA of the CDR3: TGTGCCAGCAGCCGGGGACAGGGGGCTATAGATGAGCAGTTCTTC. Amino acids: CASSRGQGAIDEQFF.

Only one count was recorded for this clone. The chain carries TRBV19 and TRBJ2-3; 10 positions agree with TRBD1. V trimming: 3 bases; J trimming: 3 bases; junction bases outside the gene matches: 6. Germline V gene lookup returns CDR1 LNHDA and CDR2 SQIVND (reference sequence). The CDR3 is 16 amino acids. The DNA of the CDR3 is TGTGCCAGTAGTATTTGGACAGGGGGACGGACAGATACGCAGTATTTT. Its translation: CASSIWTGGRTDTQYF.

J is TRBJ2-1 and V is TRBV15; D is unclear. Deletions cut 0 bases from V and 2 bases from J, with 8 bases between. Per the germline V gene, CDR1 is LNHNV and CDR2 is YYDKDF (reference sequence). The CDR3 contains 15 residues. DNA for the CDR3: TGTGCCACCAGCAGAGACGGAACCGCCTACAATGAGCAGTTCTTC. Protein: CATSRDGTAYNEQFF.

The CDR3 DNA reads TGTGCCAGCAGCCCCCTCCCCCAAGAGACCCAGTACTTC. This encodes CASSPLPQETQYF. V usage is TRBV12-3 or TRBV12-4 and J usage is TRBJ2-5, with D unresolved. The CDR3 covers 13 residues. Trimming left V 6 bases short and J 1 base short, with 9 bases between.

The CDR3 DNA reads TGTGCCAGCAGCTTAGAGCGGGGCCTGAGCTCTGGAAACACCATATATTTT. Protein sequence: CASSLERGLSSGNTIYF. V and J are TRBV7-9 and TRBJ1-3, with D perhaps TRBD1 (5 bases). The V end lost 1 base, the J end lost 0 bases, and 13 bases lay between the germline ends. Looked up from germline, CDR1 is SEHNR and CDR2 is FQNEAQ (reference sequence). There are 17 residues in the CDR3. Full variable domain (rest looked up from reference TRBV7-9 and TRBJ1-3): DTGVSQNPRHKITKRGQNVTFRCDPISEHNRLYWYRQTLGQGPEFLTYFQNEAQLEKSRLLSDRFSAERPKGSFSTLEIQRTEQGDSAMYLCASSLERGLSSGNTIYFGEGSWLTVV.

The chain links TRBV5-4 to TRBJ1-1, with TRBD1 matching 8 bases. V gave up 4 bases and J gave up 5 bases; unmatched junction bases: 7. The germline CDR1 and CDR2 sequences are SGHNT and YYREEE (reference sequence). The CDR3 extends over 14 amino acids. The CDR3 here is CASSPQGADTEAFF. CDR3 nucleotide sequence: TGTGCCAGCAGCCCGCAGGGGGCGGATACTGAAGCTTTCTTT.

This clone occurred once. The CDR3 reads CASSEVGGLDGYTF. The CDR3 DNA sequence: TGTGCCAGCAGTGAAGTTGGGGGGCTGGATGGCTACACCTTC. The chain recombines TRBV6-1 with TRBJ1-2; D is perhaps TRBD1 (6 bases). The V gene's germline CDR1 is MNHNS and CDR2 SASEGT. CDR3 length: 14 amino acids. V was trimmed by 1 base and J by 6 bases, leaving 12 bases between them.

This clone was seen a single time. This chain uses TRBV18 with TRBJ2-1; D is perhaps TRBD1 (5 bases). The CDR3 is 15 residues long. Trimming took 6 bases from V and 2 from J, leaving 14 bases between them. Germline loops: CDR1 KGHSH, CDR2 LQKENI. The CDR3 region is CASSPTRVTYNEQFF. Written as DNA, the CDR3 is TGTGCCAGCTCCCCGACCAGGGTAACCTACAATGAGCAGTTCTTC.

The table lists this clone with a few counts. The rearrangement uses TRBV6-2 or TRBV6-3 and TRBJ2-7, with D tentatively TRBD2 (5 bases). V was cut by 2 bases and J by 6 bases, with 8 bases left in between. Germline CDR1 MNHEY, CDR2 SVGEGT. CDR3 length: 12 residues. This chain's CDR3 is CASSYELVEQYF. For the CDR3, the DNA is TGTGCCAGCAGTTACGAACTAGTCGAGCAGTACTTC.

The gene calls are TRBV6-5 and TRBJ2-5; D is perhaps TRBD1 (6 bases). V was pared by 8 bases and J by 5 bases, with 21 bases between. The CDR3 length is 15 residues. The germline gives CDR1 MNHEY, CDR2 SVGAGI. As DNA, the CDR3 is TGTGCCAGCTCCCCTAGACAGGCTGTGGGCGAGACCCAGTACTTC. Amino acid sequence: CASSPRQAVGETQYF.

The rearrangement links TRBV18 to TRBJ2-7; 8 bases map to TRBD1. The length of the CDR3 is 16 residues. V gave up 3 bases and J gave up 12 bases; unmatched junction bases: 19. Germline V gene lookup returns CDR1 KGHSH and CDR2 LQKENI. CDR3 DNA sequence: TGTGCCAGCTCACCGAATCAAATCCGGGACAGGCCTCCTACGTACTTC. Translated, it gives CASSPNQIRDRPPTYF.

The J gene is TRBJ1-4, the V gene TRBV6-6, with D unresolved. The V end lost 4 bases, the J end lost 8 bases, and 17 bases lay between the germline ends. Germline V gene data show CDR1 as MNHNY and CDR2 as SVGAGI (reference sequence). CDR3 size: 15 residues. CDR3 sequence: CASSSLGGLGEKLFF. CDR3 coding DNA: TGTGCCAGCAGTTCCCTGGGAGGTTTAGGAGAAAAACTGTTTTTT.

This sequence joins TRBV2 and TRBJ1-2, with D tentatively TRBD1 (6 bases). Germline assignment: CDR1 SNHLY and CDR2 FYNNEI. The CDR3 covers 13 residues. V lost 7 bases and J lost 2, with 11 bases in between. The CDR3 region has the DNA TGTGCCAGCAATGACAGGACGAACTATGGCTACACCTTC. Its protein is CASNDRTNYGYTF.

The chain joins TRBV12-3 or TRBV12-4 to TRBJ1-4, with TRBD1 as a possible D gene (5 bases). The V end was cut by 8 bases, the J end by 5 bases, with 12 bases between. The CDR3 runs to 13 residues. In nucleotides, the CDR3 is TGTGCCAGCGGGCACAGGCCCAATGAAAAACTGTTTTTT. The encoded protein is CASGHRPNEKLFF.

This clone has just a few counts. V and J are TRBV6-5 and TRBJ2-7, with D possibly matching TRBD2 (5 bases). The CDR3 consists of 15 residues. Germline assignment: CDR1 MNHEY and CDR2 SVGAGI. V was cut by 3 bases and J by 4 bases, with 16 bases left in between. CDR3 residues: CASSYSTRGGYEQYF. The CDR3 nucleotides read TGTGCCAGCAGTTATTCGACCCGAGGAGGATACGAGCAGTACTTC.

V usage is TRBV14 and J usage is TRBJ1-1; D is ambiguous. V gave up 1 base and J gave up 5 bases, with 8 bases separating them. The CDR3 loop spans 13 amino acids. Looked up from germline, CDR1 is SGHDN and CDR2 is FVKESK. CDR3 coding DNA: TGTGCCAGCAGCCAAGGGTTGTCGACTGAAGCTTTCTTT. Protein sequence: CASSQGLSTEAFF. The whole variable domain, remainder taken from reference TRBV14 and TRBJ1-1, is EAGVTQFPSHSVIEKGQTVTLRCDPISGHDNLYWYRRVMGKEIKFLLHFVKESKQDESGMPNNRFLAERTGGTYSTLKVQPAELEDSGVYFCASSQGLSTEAFFGQGTRLTVV.

V usage is TRBV7-9 and J usage is TRBJ2-1; D unclear. The CDR3 extends over 17 amino acids. Germline CDR1 SEHNR, CDR2 FQNEAQ (reference sequence). V shed 5 bases and J shed 5 bases, with 22 bases lying between them. For the CDR3, the DNA is TGTGCCAGCAGCCTCCTCAGGTCACTACGCCTTAACAATGAGCAGTTCTTC. This encodes CASSLLRSLRLNNEQFF.

The chain uses TRBV7-9 and TRBJ2-3, with 9 bases that match TRBD1. V was clipped by 4 bases and J by 7 bases; unmatched bases: 6. Germline V gene lookup returns CDR1 SEHNR and CDR2 FQNEAQ (reference sequence). This CDR3 has 14 residues. CDR3: CASSSGTGSNTQYF. CDR3 nucleotides: TGTGCCAGCAGCTCGGGGACAGGGTCAAATACGCAGTATTTT.

This clone was picked up one time. The chain is built from TRBV5-1 and TRBJ1-6, with D possibly TRBD1 on 5 matching bases. Germline lookup yields CDR1 SGHRS and CDR2 YFSETQ. Trimming took 1 base from V and 10 from J, leaving 12 bases between them. CDR3 length: 14 residues. The CDR3 here is CASSLQGIGSPLHF. As DNA, the CDR3 is TGCGCCAGCAGCTTGCAGGGTATTGGCTCACCCCTCCACTTT.

The rearrangement uses TRBV5-1 and TRBJ2-1, with TRBD2 matching 7 bases. The CDR3 has 16 amino acids. CDR1 is SGHRS and CDR2 is YFSETQ in the germline V gene. Losses at the gene ends were 4 bases for V and 0 bases for J; bases not matched to a gene: 7. The CDR3 here is CASSGSGISSYNEQFF. The CDR3 bases are TGCGCCAGCAGCGGAAGCGGGATAAGCTCCTACAATGAGCAGTTCTTC.

The gene calls are TRBV6-6 and TRBJ2-5; D is perhaps TRBD1 or TRBD2 (5 bases each). V lost 5 bases and J 2 bases, leaving 12 bases between the germline ends. Germline CDR1 is MNHNY and CDR2 is SVGAGI (reference sequence). The CDR3 covers 14 residues. The CDR3 region has the DNA TGTGCCAGCAGTAACGGGGACGGACAAGAGACCCAGTACTTC. It codes for CASSNGDGQETQYF.